This T cell receptor (beta chain) was captured by sequencing in a study of cytomegalovirus exposure and HLA in healthy donors. 13 Jbeta primers and 60 Vbeta primers were used for the PCR. Profiled with immunoSEQ multiplex PCR; TCRdb holds only in-frame clones, not every one. Of roughly 200,000 clones in the sample, around 80% were seen once. Study conclusions and caveats: Reportedly, HLA-A and HLA-B alleles of most subjects were accurately predicted from TCR beta.

This clone was counted a single time. Antigen: not known. The germline V gene encodes CDR1 MNHEY and CDR2 SMNVEV (reference sequence). The CDR3 length is 15 residues. The ends were cut back, 5 bases at V and 5 bases at J, with 16 bases in the middle. Material for sequencing was PBMCs. The clonotype comes from a woman aged 40 to 49 in good health and CMV-seronegative. The rearrangement joins TRBV27 to TRBJ1-5, with D possibly TRBD1 on 6 matching bases. CDR3: CASSPYGTLHQPQHF. The CDR3 nucleotides read TGTGCCAGCAGTCCTTACGGGACATTGCATCAGCCCCAGCATTTT.